A single sample is the source of the 7 T cell receptor beta chains below, sequenced in a study of cytomegalovirus exposure and HLA in healthy donors. PCR used 60 Vbeta primers and 13 Jbeta primers. The protocol was immunoSEQ multiplex PCR, while the TCRdb copy is restricted to in-frame clones and leaves out a portion. The table includes under 200,000 clones, 65% to 85% detected once. Sequences were obtained from PBMCs. The receptors come from a woman aged 30 to 39 in good health and CMV-seropositive.

This chain links TRBV15 with TRBJ1-1, with D possibly TRBD1 on 5 matching bases. The V gene lost 3 bases and the J gene lost 4 bases, with 18 bases spanning the gap. This CDR3 has 16 amino acids. The V gene's germline CDR1 is LNHNV and CDR2 YYDKDF (reference sequence). In DNA form, the CDR3 reads TGTGCCACCAGCAGGCCTCTCAGCGCCGGGGGCACTGAAGCTTTCTTT. Amino acids: CATSRPLSAGGTEAFF.

The chain couples TRBV25-1 to TRBJ1-3; a weak D match, TRBD1 (5 bases). CDR3 length: 14 residues. V lost 2 bases and J lost 5, with 10 bases in between. CDR1 MGHDK and CDR2 SYGVNS come from the germline V gene. The CDR3: CASSEGGSRNTIYF. DNA for the CDR3: TGTGCCAGCAGTGAAGGGGGGTCGAGAAACACCATATATTTT. Full variable domain (missing parts from reference TRBV25-1 and TRBJ1-3): EADIYQTPRYLVIGTGKKITLECSQTMGHDKMYWYQQDPGMELHLIHYSYGVNSTEKGDLSSESTVSRIRTEHFPLTLESARPSHTSQYLCASSEGGSRNTIYFGEGSWLTVV.

The rearrangement links TRBV5-4 to TRBJ2-6; D might be TRBD1 (7 bases). With 0 bases removed from V and 1 base from J, the gap between germline ends came to 14 bases. Germline CDR1 SGHNT, CDR2 YYREEE (reference sequence). CDR3 length: 18 amino acids. The CDR3 sequence: CASSLGRDRASGANVLTF. The DNA of the CDR3 is TGTGCCAGCAGCTTGGGGAGGGACAGAGCATCTGGGGCCAACGTCCTGACTTTC.

The chain has TRBV4-2 and TRBJ1-1; 7 nucleotides match TRBD1. V lost 6 bases, J lost 0 bases, and 4 bases stayed unmatched. The CDR3 extends over 14 amino acids. Per germline, CDR1 LGHNA and CDR2 YNFKEQ. CDR3 loop: CASRPGQLNTEAFF. The CDR3 DNA reads TGTGCCAGCAGACCGGGACAGCTGAACACTGAAGCTTTCTTT.

The genes are TRBV27 and TRBJ2-5; D may be TRBD1 (5 bases). The J call is in doubt because the DNA end fits TRBJ2-7 better. This CDR3 has 16 residues. Germline V gene lookup returns CDR1 MNHEY and CDR2 SMNVEV (reference sequence). CDR3 bases: TGTGCCAGCTACCCAATGGGGCGGCAAGGCTCCTACGAGCAGTACTTC. Encoded protein: CASYPMGRQGSYEQYF.

The J gene is TRBJ2-5, the V gene TRBV5-4; D is possibly TRBD2 (6 bases). Matching the DNA end better, TRBJ2-7 makes the J call doubtful. This CDR3 has 15 residues. The V gene's germline CDR1 is SGHNT and CDR2 YYREEE (reference sequence). CDR3 protein: CASSLEASVDYEQYF. The CDR3 DNA is TGTGCCAGCAGCTTGGAGGCTAGCGTGGACTACGAGCAGTACTTC.

The chain links TRBV5-6 to TRBJ2-1, with 7 positions matching TRBD1. CDR3 length: 18 amino acids. The ends lost 3 bases at V and 10 bases at J; junction bases unmatched: 22. CDR1 and CDR2 (germline): SGHDT, YYEEEE. CDR3 sequence: CASSSETLRQGLKVEQFF. Written as DNA, the CDR3 is TGTGCCAGCAGCTCCGAAACATTACGACAGGGATTGAAAGTGGAGCAGTTCTTC.